Listed below are T cell receptor beta chains from one sample, sequenced in a study of low-dose radiotherapy and immunotherapy resistance in tumors. In TCRdb, the reads were re-called with MiXCR into one record per CDR3 protein. The sample has tens of thousands of distinct CDR3 sequences, 15% to 20% seen once. The sequences come from PBMCs, collected before treatment. The receptor set was obtained from a male donor with prostate cancer. CDR3s include the opening cysteine and the closing phenylalanine or tryptophan. A D gene is named only where the DNA matches it firmly. Not all rows give a size; the values are once, few, many and, for expanded clones, a class.

.	.	TRBV20-1	TRBJ2-5	CSASSNSEEEETQYF	TGCAGTGCTAGTTCCAACAGCGAGGAGGAAGAGACCCAGTACTTC
many	.	TRBV19	TRBJ1-2	CASSTQGRSYTF	TGTGCCAGTAGTACACAGGGTCGGAGCTACACCTTC
many	TRBD1	TRBV2	TRBJ1-4	CASTPGQGNNEKLFF	TGTGCCAGCACACCGGGACAGGGGAATAATGAAAAACTGTTTTTT
.	.	TRBV12-5	TRBJ2-1	CASGPGLSSYNEQFF	TGTGCTAGTGGCCCAGGACTCTCTTCCTACAATGAGCAGTTCTTC
once	TRBD1	TRBV29-1	TRBJ1-2	CSATGTGASNYGYTF	TGCAGCGCCACCGGGACAGGGGCGTCTAACTATGGCTACACCTTC
once	TRBD1	TRBV29-1	TRBJ1-2	CSVEGTDYGYTF	TGCAGCGTTGAGGGGACAGACTATGGCTACACCTTC
many	TRBD2	TRBV5-4	TRBJ2-5	CASSGRAGGPTQYF	TGTGCCAGCAGCGGAAGAGCGGGGGGGCCGACCCAGTACTTC
many	TRBD1	TRBV11-2	TRBJ2-7	CASSRDRLPAYEQYF	TGTGCCAGCAGCCGGGACAGACTGCCGGCCTACGAGCAGTACTTC
many	.	TRBV2	TRBJ1-6	CASTGRRDSPLHF	TGTGCCAGCACTGGACGGCGGGATTCACCCCTCCACTTT
many	TRBD1	TRBV2	TRBJ1-4	CASKGQGGEKLFF	TGTGCCAGCAAGGGACAGGGGGGTGAAAAACTGTTTTTT
few	.	TRBV19	TRBJ2-7	CASSAQGAPPREQYF	TGTGCCAGTAGTGCACAGGGTGCCCCGCCTAGGGAGCAGTACTTC
many	.	TRBV19	TRBJ2-1	CASSIEGVWDNEQFF	TGTGCCAGTAGTATCGAGGGGGTGTGGGACAATGAGCAGTTCTTC
many	.	TRBV9	TRBJ2-3	CASSAGAAADTQYF	TGTGCCAGCAGCGCGGGGGCCGCCGCAGATACGCAGTATTTT
few	TRBD1	TRBV5-6	TRBJ2-5	CASSQGTGETQYF	TGTGCCAGCAGCCAAGGGACAGGGGAGACCCAGTACTTC
many	.	TRBV14	TRBJ2-6	CASSPQLSGANVLTF	TGTGCCAGCAGCCCTCAGCTCTCTGGGGCCAACGTCCTGACTTTC
many	.	TRBV3-1	TRBJ2-5	CASSQDGSQETQYF	TGTGCCAGCAGCCAAGACGGAAGCCAAGAGACCCAGTACTTC
.	TRBD2	TRBV6-6	TRBJ2-5	CASSDRTSGGTSGETQYF	TGTGCCAGCAGTGACCGCACTAGCGGGGGAACCTCCGGTGAGACCCAGTACTTC
many	TRBD2	TRBV29-1	TRBJ2-3	CSVEDLRGGLGNTQYF	TGCAGCGTTGAAGATCTACGGGGGGGCCTAGGCAATACGCAGTATTTT
many	.	TRBV10-3	TRBJ2-7	CAISEGGREVSYEQYF	TGTGCCATCAGTGAAGGAGGCAGGGAGGTTTCCTACGAGCAGTACTTC
many	.	TRBV11-2	TRBJ2-5	CASSLEREETQYF	TGTGCCAGCAGCTTAGAGAGGGAAGAGACCCAGTACTTC
many	.	TRBV2	TRBJ2-3	CASSIRTSTDTQYF	TGTGCCAGCAGCATCAGGACTAGCACAGATACGCAGTATTTT
many	TRBD1	TRBV12-5	TRBJ1-4	CASGFFLPGQDPPEKLFF	TGTGCTAGTGGTTTTTTTCTACCGGGACAGGACCCGCCAGAAAAACTGTTTTTT
many	.	TRBV5-1	TRBJ1-2	CASSQGPSDYGYTF	TGCGCCAGCAGCCAGGGTCCTTCGGACTATGGCTACACCTTC
many	TRBD1	TRBV20-1	TRBJ2-7	CSAQTGGILYEQYF	TGCAGTGCTCAGACAGGGGGCATTCTCTACGAGCAGTACTTC
many	.	TRBV15	TRBJ2-5	CATSRVQETQYF	TGTGCCACCAGCAGAGTGCAAGAGACCCAGTACTTC
many	TRBD1	TRBV5-1	TRBJ2-1	CASSLPQGAVQLYNEQFF	TGCGCCAGCAGCTTGCCCCAGGGGGCTGTTCAACTCTACAATGAGCAGTTCTTC
many	TRBD2	TRBV5-1	TRBJ2-1	CASSLASGGAHNEQFF	TGCGCCAGCAGCTTGGCTAGCGGGGGGGCTCACAATGAGCAGTTCTTC
many	.	TRBV7-9	TRBJ2-5	CASSDSGVETQYF	TGTGCCAGCAGCGATAGCGGAGTGGAGACCCAGTACTTC
many	.	TRBV29-1	TRBJ1-1	CSVERPSLNTEAFF	TGCAGCGTTGAAAGACCCAGCCTGAACACTGAAGCTTTCTTT
many	TRBD2	TRBV5-1	TRBJ2-5	CASSLREDPRETQYF	TGCGCCAGCAGCTTGCGGGAGGACCCGAGGGAGACCCAGTACTTC
many	TRBD1	TRBV11-2	TRBJ2-7	CASSLGTGGYEQYF	TGTGCCAGCAGCTTAGGAACAGGGGGCTACGAGCAGTACTTC
many	TRBD1	TRBV29-1	TRBJ1-6	CSVSDRGQNSPLHF	TGCAGCGTGAGCGACAGGGGGCAGAATTCACCCCTCCACTTT
many	TRBD2	TRBV3-1	TRBJ2-2	CASSQVGLAAGELFF	TGTGCCAGCAGCCAAGTTGGACTAGCTGCCGGGGAGCTGTTTTTT
.	.	TRBV12-3/TRBV12-4	TRBJ2-1	CASSGGAHEQFF	TGTGCCAGCAGTGGGGGGGCCCATGAGCAGTTCTTC
many	.	TRBV29-1	TRBJ1-1	CSVAVWTEAFF	TGCAGCGTTGCGGTATGGACTGAAGCTTTCTTT
many	TRBD2	TRBV3-1	TRBJ2-1	CASSRRGLAAGEQFF	TGTGCCAGCAGCCGCCGAGGACTAGCGGCGGGTGAGCAGTTCTTC
many	.	TRBV6-2/TRBV6-3	TRBJ2-1	CASSMASFSYNEQFF	TGTGCCAGCAGTATGGCATCTTTCTCCTACAATGAGCAGTTCTTC
.	.	TRBV12-3/TRBV12-4	TRBJ2-1	CASSLSRGAPYNEQFF	TGTGCCAGCAGTTTATCCCGGGGGGCCCCCTACAATGAGCAGTTCTTC
many	.	TRBV2	TRBJ2-1	CASRAAYNEQFF	TGTGCCAGCAGGGCGGCCTACAATGAGCAGTTCTTC
many	.	TRBV12-3/TRBV12-4	TRBJ1-3	CASSSSGKTGSRGGNTIYF	TGTGCCAGCAGTTCATCCGGTAAAACCGGGAGCCGAGGGGGAAACACCATATATTTT
many	.	TRBV11-2	TRBJ2-5	CASSLVSSPPPETQYF	TGTGCCAGCAGCTTAGTTTCTAGTCCTCCCCCCGAGACCCAGTACTTC
many	TRBD2	TRBV9	TRBJ2-1	CASSPRLAANNEQFF	TGTGCCAGCAGCCCCCGACTAGCGGCTAACAATGAGCAGTTCTTC
many	.	TRBV18	TRBJ2-5	CASSPARTLQETQYF	TGTGCCAGCTCACCCGCGAGGACTCTTCAAGAGACCCAGTACTTC
many	.	TRBV2	TRBJ1-2	CATSPEQLYGYTF	TGTGCCACATCACCGGAGCAGCTTTATGGCTACACCTTC
many	TRBD2	TRBV4-2	TRBJ2-5	CASSQVLAGGPKTQYF	TGTGCCAGCAGCCAAGTTTTAGCGGGGGGGCCGAAGACCCAGTACTTC
many	.	TRBV20-1	TRBJ2-7	CSARVSGMRYYEQYF	TGCAGTGCTAGAGTCTCCGGGATGAGGTACTACGAGCAGTACTTC
many	.	TRBV29-1	TRBJ2-3	CSVEESGGVTDTQYF	TGCAGCGTTGAAGAATCAGGGGGGGTGACAGATACGCAGTATTTT
.	TRBD2	TRBV3-1	TRBJ2-7	CASSLDLAGGYEQYF	TGTGCCAGCAGCTTAGACTTGGCGGGGGGCTACGAGCAGTACTTC
many	.	TRBV5-4	TRBJ2-2	CASSTGRRNTGELFF	TGTGCCAGCAGCACAGGACGGAGGAACACCGGGGAGCTGTTTTTT
many	.	TRBV10-1	TRBJ2-1	CASSESTRRYEQFF	TGCGCCAGCAGTGAGTCGACCCGGCGCTATGAGCAGTTCTTC
many	.	TRBV20-1	TRBJ1-2	CSASAGGYGYTF	TGCAGTGCTAGTGCGGGGGGCTATGGCTACACCTTC
many	TRBD2	TRBV11-3	TRBJ2-1	CASSPQSGNNNEQFF	TGTGCCAGCAGCCCCCAAAGCGGGAACAACAATGAGCAGTTCTTC
.	TRBD1	TRBV28	TRBJ2-7	CASSQGTGVYEQYF	TGTGCCAGCAGTCAGGGGACAGGGGTCTACGAGCAGTACTTC
many	.	TRBV7-9	TRBJ2-5	CASSLLLGRTETQYF	TGTGCCAGCAGCTTGCTTCTGGGGCGAACGGAGACCCAGTACTTC
many	.	TRBV4-1	TRBJ2-6	CASSRSASGANVLTF	TGCGCCAGCAGCCGGAGTGCCTCTGGGGCCAACGTCCTGACTTTC